A selection of T cell receptor beta chains follows, all from one sample in a study of blood T cell repertoires in COVID-19. Only in-frame clones appear in the TCRdb table, and some are missing; sequencing was by immunoSEQ multiplex PCR. The sample yields 30,000 to 50,000 clones, roughly 78% seen once. The sample was peripheral blood. Every receptor here comes from a man between 65 and 85 years old with acute or convalescent COVID-19. The CDR3 runs from the conserved cysteine through the conserved F or W. The order of the fields is CDR3 DNA, CDR3 protein, J gene, clone size, V gene, CDR3 length, D gene. The D gene is left open where the match is weak. Size tells how often a clone was seen (once, few, many) or the class of an expanded clone, and some rows leave it out.

TGTGCCAGCAGACGCGGACTAGCGGGGGGATTCACAGATACGCAGTATTTT CASRRGLAGGFTDTQYF TRBJ2-3 NA TRBV3-1/TRBV3-2 17 TRBD2
TGTGCCACTTCGGAGCCGGAGGGCACAGATACGCAGTATTTT CATSEPEGTDTQYF TRBJ2-3 NA TRBV2 14 NA
TGTGCCAGCAGAGGAAACAGTAACACTGAAGCTTTCTTT CASRGNSNTEAFF TRBJ1-1 NA TRBV6-4 13 NA
TGTGCCAGCAGTTCTTTGGGGGACAGGGTGGCGGGCGAGCAGTACTTC CASSSLGDRVAGEQYF TRBJ2-7 NA TRBV28 16 TRBD1
TGTGCCAGCAGCTTAGGCCCCCCTCTTCCGCGGGATACGCAGTATTTT CASSLGPPLPRDTQYF TRBJ2-3 NA TRBV11-2 16 NA
TGTGCCAGCAGTGCTACCGGACAGCGTTATAGCAATCAGCCCCAGCATTTT CASSATGQRYSNQPQHF TRBJ1-5 few TRBV28 17 NA
TGTGCCAGCAGCCAAGGGGAGGGAAACTATGGCTACACCTTC CASSQGEGNYGYTF TRBJ1-2 NA TRBV14 14 NA
TGCGCCAGCAGTCTGGGGGCGGCAGGGAGCTACGAGCAGTACTTC CASSLGAAGSYEQYF TRBJ2-7 NA TRBV10-2 15 NA
TGCGCCAGCAGCAACTCCGGGACTAGCTACAATGAGCAGTTCTTC CASSNSGTSYNEQFF TRBJ2-1 few TRBV5-1 15 TRBD2
TGTGCCAGCAGCAATGCAGCGGGGAGTCCCACAGATACGCAGTATTTT CASSNAAGSPTDTQYF TRBJ2-3 once TRBV7-9 16 TRBD2
TGTGCCACCAGCAGAGACCTAGCGGGAGGACAAGAGACCCAGTACTTC CATSRDLAGGQETQYF TRBJ2-5 NA TRBV15 16 TRBD2
TGTGCCAGCAGTTCTCCGGGACTAGCGGGAGGAGGGCAGTTCTTC CASSSPGLAGGGQFF TRBJ2-1 NA TRBV6-5 15 TRBD2
TGTGCCAGCTCCCCGACAGGGAATTCACCCCTCCACTTT CASSPTGNSPLHF TRBJ1-6 NA TRBV18 13 TRBD1
TGTGCCAGCAGTCCCCAACAGGCCATCTATGGCTACACCTTC CASSPQQAIYGYTF TRBJ1-2 NA TRBV27 14 NA
TGCAGTGCTAGTCCAGAGGGGGGCAATCAGCCCCAGCATTTT CSASPEGGNQPQHF TRBJ1-5 once TRBV20-1 14 NA
TGTGCCAGCAGCGTAAGCCTGAACACTGAAGCTTTCTTT CASSVSLNTEAFF TRBJ1-1 once TRBV9 13 NA
TGTGCCAGCAGCTTAGCGTCGAGGACAGGGGGAGGTGAGCAGTACTTC CASSLASRTGGGEQYF TRBJ2-7 few TRBV7-2 16 TRBD1
TGCGCCAGCAGCCAAGATCGGGTCAGCCGAGGATACAATGAGCAGTTCTTC CASSQDRVSRGYNEQFF TRBJ2-1 medium-sized TRBV4-3 17 NA
TGTGCCAGCTCACCTCAGACAGAGGCATATGGCTACACCTTC CASSPQTEAYGYTF TRBJ1-2 once TRBV18 14 NA
TGTGCCAGTAGTATTCGGGGGGTCAGCACAGATACGCAGTATTTT CASSIRGVSTDTQYF TRBJ2-3 NA TRBV19 15 TRBD2